The 21 T cell receptor beta chains below come from one sample, sequenced in a study of human T cells and chemical hapten exposure. TCRdb re-called the RACE reads with MiXCR, one entry per CDR3 protein. The sample holds approximately 340,000 distinct CDR3 sequences, under 8% seen once. Documented time point: patch test 1, 2 weeks after DPC sensitization. Indicated treatment: therapeutic diphenylcyclopropenone sensitization with weekly scalp DPC. The sample was whole blood, taken in connection with sensitization to the hapten diphenylcyclopropenone (DPC). Source of these receptors: a woman aged 18-30 years with alopecia areata. Some clones in this sample may be carry-over from other donors' samples.

Note on this clonotype: Since a much larger clone is just one base distant, this may be a read error. The chain uses TRBV10-3 and TRBJ2-1; tentatively, D is TRBD2 (7 bases). From germline, CDR1 is ENHRY and CDR2 SYGVKD. V lost 8 bases and J lost 9, with 20 bases in between. The CDR3 extends over 14 amino acids. Written as DNA, the CDR3 is TGTGCCATCCCTAAGACTAGCAGGGACACTGAGCAGTTCTTC. Protein: CAIPKTSRDTEQFF.

This chain uses TRBV6-2 or TRBV6-3 with TRBJ2-7; 9 positions agree with TRBD1. Germline lookup yields CDR1 MNHEY and CDR2 SVGEGT. With V trimmed by 6 bases and J by 3 bases, 9 bases remained unmatched. The CDR3 extends over 15 amino acids. The CDR3 loop reads CASSRTGTGYYEQYF. The DNA for the CDR3 is TGTGCCAGCAGCCGTACCGGGACAGGGTACTACGAGCAGTACTTC.

This clonotype appeared a few times. J is TRBJ1-1 and V is TRBV9; D not certain. Germline loops: CDR1 SGDLS, CDR2 YYNGEE. The V and J ends lost 4 bases and 3 bases respectively, with 13 bases between them. The CDR3 spans 14 residues. The CDR3 region has the DNA TGTGCCAGCAGCCCGGGGAATTTCTACACTGAAGCTTTCTTT. Translation: CASSPGNFYTEAFF.

The table lists this clonotype with many counts. The chain employs TRBV7-2 and TRBJ1-5; tentative D call: TRBD1 (6 bases). Germline CDR1 is SGHTA and CDR2 is FQGNSA. Deletions cut 2 bases from V and 0 bases from J, with 14 bases between. The CDR3 consists of 17 residues. CDR3 loop: CASSLPGQSFSNQPQHF. The DNA for the CDR3 is TGTGCCAGCAGCTTACCTGGACAGAGCTTTAGCAATCAGCCCCAGCATTTT.

Ten or more counts support this clonotype. The genes are TRBV12-3 or TRBV12-4 and TRBJ1-5; 7 nucleotides line up with TRBD1. The CDR3 extends over 13 amino acids. Unmatched junction bases numbered 3, after V lost 7 bases and J lost 3 bases. This CDR3 is CASKGQINQPQHF. CDR3 DNA: TGTGCCAGCAAGGGACAGATCAATCAGCCCCAGCATTTT.

In its sample, this clonotype was seen many times. The gene calls are TRBV12-3 or TRBV12-4 and TRBJ2-1; the D gene could be TRBD1 or TRBD2 (6 bases each). CDR3 length: 14 residues. V was clipped by 1 base and J by 4 bases, with 8 bases between them. CDR3 bases: TGTGCCAGCAGTTTAGGGGGGGCTTACAATGAGCAGTTCTTC. This sequence encodes CASSLGGAYNEQFF.

This clonotype was counted ten times or more. The chain couples TRBV19 to TRBJ1-5; D not certain. Trimming removed 3 bases at V and 5 bases at J, with 8 bases between. Germline V gene sequence: CDR1 LNHDA, CDR2 SQIVND (reference sequence). The CDR3 sequence is 13 residues long. The CDR3 here is CASSIRVYQPQHF. As DNA, the CDR3 is TGTGCCAGTAGTATTCGAGTTTATCAGCCCCAGCATTTT.

This clonotype has ten or more counts. V gene TRBV7-2 combines with J gene TRBJ2-5; 10 bases map to TRBD2. V shed 5 bases and J 2 bases; nucleotides not matched to a gene: 8. Germline CDR1 and CDR2: SGHTA and FQGNSA. The CDR3 covers 16 residues. Here the CDR3 DNA reads TGTGCCAGCAGCCCCTTGGGTAGCGGGGGGCAAGAGACCCAGTACTTC. Encoded protein: CASSPLGSGGQETQYF.

Many counts were recorded for this clonotype. The chain couples TRBV5-6 to TRBJ1-6, with D possibly matching TRBD1 (5 bases). Germline CDR1 and CDR2: SGHDT and YYEEEE. This CDR3 spans 14 amino acids. Deletions cut 1 base from V and 9 bases from J, with 11 bases between. CDR3 region: CASSLHRTGSPLHF. The CDR3 DNA is TGTGCCAGCAGCTTGCACAGGACGGGTTCACCCCTCCACTTT.

The genes are TRBV6-5 and TRBJ1-4; no definite D call. This CDR3 spans 17 amino acids. Germline V gene sequence: CDR1 MNHEY, CDR2 SVGAGI. V lost 4 bases and J lost 8, with 23 bases in between. Here the CDR3 DNA reads TGTGCCAGCAGTTCCTTGTATGAGACCGCCCGGAGGGAAAAACTGTTTTTT. Translation gives CASSSLYETARREKLFF.

V gene TRBV9 combines with J gene TRBJ1-2; 10 bases map to TRBD1. Germline V lookup: CDR1 SGDLS, CDR2 YYNGEE. Trimming cost V 0 bases and J 3 bases; bases outside gene matches: 8. This CDR3 comprises 17 residues. The CDR3 DNA sequence: TGTGCCAGCAGCGTAGCCCTTTCGACAGGGGGCGACTATGGCTACACCTTC. Residues: CASSVALSTGGDYGYTF.

The chain joins TRBV7-2 to TRBJ1-2; D not resolved. The V gene's germline CDR1 is SGHTA and CDR2 FQGNSA. The CDR3 length is 14 residues. Trimming left V 3 bases short and J 2 bases short, with 10 bases between. The CDR3 nucleotides are TGTGCCAGCAGCTTGGCCCCGAGAAACTATGGCTACACCTTC. This translates into CASSLAPRNYGYTF.

This clonotype was detected a few times. J is TRBJ1-3 and V is TRBV7-6; TRBD1 matches at 8 bases. The CDR3 sequence is 16 residues long. After removal of 5 bases from V and 0 bases from J, the junction contained 6 bases not matched to a gene. CDR1 is SGHVS, CDR2 FNYEAQ, per germline. The CDR3 spells CASSPGQVLSGNTIYF. The CDR3 bases are TGTGCCAGCAGCCCGGGACAGGTCCTCTCTGGAAACACCATATATTTT. Full variable domain (missing parts from reference TRBV7-6 and TRBJ1-3): GAGVSQSPRYKVTKRGQDVALRCDPISGHVSLYWYRQALGQGPEFLTYFNYEAQQDKSGLPNDRFSAERPEGSISTLTIQRTEQRDSAMYRCASSPGQVLSGNTIYFGEGSWLTVV.

The chain carries TRBV14 and TRBJ2-7; TRBD1 aligns across 8 bases. V dropped 1 base and J dropped 9; count of bases not matched to a gene: 8. CDR1 is SGHDN, CDR2 FVKESK, per germline. The CDR3 totals 14 residues. Here the CDR3 DNA reads TGTGCCAGCAGCCAAGTCGGGACAGGAGGACGGCAGTACTTC. Amino acids: CASSQVGTGGRQYF.

A remark on this clonotype: One junction end disagrees with the germline gene, perhaps due to a read error. This chain connects TRBV5-1 to TRBJ2-2; D gene unclear. There are 11 residues in the CDR3. CDR1 is SGHRS, CDR2 YFSETQ, per germline. For the CDR3, the DNA is TGTGCCAGCGAGAGTCGCGGGGAGCTGTTTTTT. Protein product: CASESRGELFF.

This clonotype came up a few times. V and J are TRBV7-9 and TRBJ2-7; TRBD1 might be the D (5 bases). The germline CDR1 and CDR2 sequences are SEHNR and FQNEAQ (reference sequence). The CDR3 extends over 15 amino acids. V was clipped by 8 bases and J by 5 bases, with 22 bases between them. The CDR3 region is CASGALWGSSHEQYF. The CDR3, as DNA: TGTGCCAGCGGGGCCCTCTGGGGATCTTCCCACGAGCAGTACTTC.

This chain uses TRBV20-1 with TRBJ1-1; D is undetermined. The V and J ends lost 5 bases and 7 bases respectively, with 17 bases between them. This CDR3 has 13 residues. Germline CDR1 is DFQATT and CDR2 is SNEGSKA (reference sequence). The CDR3 sequence: CSARWGVGGEAFF. CDR3 nucleotides: TGCAGTGCTCGTTGGGGTGTGGGTGGTGAAGCTTTCTTT.

This clonotype was seen only a few times. This rearrangement joins TRBV3-1 to TRBJ2-7; 7 nucleotides match TRBD1. The CDR3 consists of 14 residues. The germline gives CDR1 LGHDT, CDR2 YNNKEL (reference sequence). The V gene end was trimmed by 9 bases and the J gene end by 1 base; junction bases not matched to a gene: 9. The CDR3 sequence is CASHSTGESYEQYF. CDR3 sequence (DNA): TGTGCCAGTCATTCAACAGGGGAATCCTACGAGCAGTACTTC.

This clonotype was observed a few times. The J gene is TRBJ2-7, the V gene TRBV5-1; 8 nucleotides align to TRBD1. The CDR3 is 15 residues long. The J segment lost 2 bases and the V segment lost 2 bases, leaving 6 bases of the junction unmatched. The V gene's germline CDR1 is SGHRS and CDR2 YFSETQ. CDR3 protein: CASSLIPGQAYEQYF. The CDR3 DNA is TGCGCCAGCAGCTTAATCCCGGGACAGGCCTACGAGCAGTACTTC. The full variable domain, with the rest looked up from reference TRBV5-1 and TRBJ2-7, is KAGVTQTPRYLIKTRGQQVTLSCSPISGHRSVSWYQQTPGQGLQFLFEYFSETQRNKGNFPGRFSGRQFSNSRSEMNVSTLELGDSALYLCASSLIPGQAYEQYFGPGTRLTVT.

This clonotype was recorded many times. This rearrangement joins TRBV10-3 to TRBJ2-5, with D tentatively TRBD2 (5 bases). The CDR3 is 15 residues long. From germline, CDR1 is ENHRY and CDR2 SYGVKD. V lost 6 bases, J lost 1 base, and 15 bases lay in between. CDR3 DNA sequence: TGTGCCATCAGATCCCCCGAGCGGCCCCAAGAGACCCAGTACTTC. This encodes CAIRSPERPQETQYF.

This clonotype was seen a few times. The chain couples TRBV5-5 to TRBJ1-1, with D uncertain. The CDR3 length is 11 residues. V lost 2 bases to trimming and J lost 7 bases, with 6 bases between them. Germline V lookup: CDR1 SGHKS, CDR2 YYEKEE (reference sequence). The CDR3 coding sequence is TGTGCCAGCAGCTTTACTGATGAAGCTTTCTTT. This sequence encodes CASSFTDEAFF.